This T cell receptor (beta chain) was captured by sequencing in a study of CD8 T cells in ankylosing spondylitis. General study results and limits: Matched ankylosing spondylitis synovial fluid reportedly contained a significantly enriched population of disease-linked clones. Disease-linked clones had a CD8+ phenotype and relatively low frequency in peripheral blood. About 8 highly homologous variants formed a TCR beta motif that appeared characteristic of ankylosing spondylitis blood.

TCRdb re-called the 5' RACE reads through MiXCR, storing one row per CDR3 protein. The sample holds about 540,000 distinct CDR3 sequences, about 12% seen once. This clonotype was recorded a few times. Its antigen is unknown. The sequenced sample was blood, either unsorted or a sorted T cell fraction (not recorded which). This TCR was sampled from a male donor with ankylosing spondylitis.

The CDR3 protein is CSARGGLSTGELFF. DNA for the CDR3: TGCAGTGCTAGAGGGGGACTTTCGACCGGGGAGCTGTTTTTT. J is TRBJ2-2 and V is TRBV20-1, with a possible D match to TRBD2 (6 bases). The CDR3 is 14 residues long. The V end was cut by 1 base, the J end by 5 bases, with 11 bases between. Germline values: CDR1 DFQATT, CDR2 SNEGSKA (reference sequence).